The clone carrying this T cell receptor (beta chain) was observed once. This entry is derived from a study of shared clonotypes between healthy human individuals. Profiled with immunoSEQ multiplex PCR; TCRdb holds only in-frame clones, not every one. The repertoire holds 2,500,000 or so clones, with approximately 90% as singletons. Losses at the gene ends were 5 bases for V and 5 bases for J; bases not matched to a gene: 16. This CDR3 spans 18 amino acids. Per the germline V gene, CDR1 is SGHNT and CDR2 is YENEEA. Sequencing was done on a sample of naive CD4+ T cells sorted from blood. Noted subset: CD45RA+ positively selected. The TCR was taken from a young man in good health. This chain uses TRBV11-3 with TRBJ2-2; 8 nucleotides agree with TRBD2. The CDR3 region is CASSANAGRGLETGELFF. The CDR3, as DNA: TGTGCCAGCAGCGCCAACGCCGGGAGGGGCCTGGAAACCGGGGAGCTGTTTTTT.